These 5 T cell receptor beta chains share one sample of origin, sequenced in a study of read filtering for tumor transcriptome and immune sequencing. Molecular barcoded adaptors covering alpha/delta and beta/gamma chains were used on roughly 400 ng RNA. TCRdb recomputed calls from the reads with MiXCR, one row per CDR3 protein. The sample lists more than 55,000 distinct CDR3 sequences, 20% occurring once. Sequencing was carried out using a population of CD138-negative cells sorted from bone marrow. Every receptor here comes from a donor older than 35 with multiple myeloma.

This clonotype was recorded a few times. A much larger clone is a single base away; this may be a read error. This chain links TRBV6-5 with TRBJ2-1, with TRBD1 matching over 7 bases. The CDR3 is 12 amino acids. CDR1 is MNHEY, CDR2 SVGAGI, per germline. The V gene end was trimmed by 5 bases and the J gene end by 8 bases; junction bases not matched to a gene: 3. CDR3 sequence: CASSETGYEQFF. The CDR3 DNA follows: TGTGCCAGCAGTGAGACAGGGTATGAGCAGTTCTTC.

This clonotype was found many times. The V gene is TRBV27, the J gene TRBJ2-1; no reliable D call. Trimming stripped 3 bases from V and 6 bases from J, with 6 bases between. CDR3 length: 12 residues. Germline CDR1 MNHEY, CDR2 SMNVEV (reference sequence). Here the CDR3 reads CASSLIGNEQFF. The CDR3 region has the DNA TGTGCCAGCAGTTTGATAGGCAATGAGCAGTTCTTC.

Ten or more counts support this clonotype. Written as DNA, the CDR3 is TGCAGCGTTGCAGGAGGGGGGGAGACCCAGTACTTC. Amino acid sequence: CSVAGGGETQYF. This sequence joins TRBV29-1 and TRBJ2-5; the D call may be TRBD1 or TRBD2 (6 bases each). In germline, CDR1 is SQVTM, CDR2 ANQGSEA. With 4 bases removed from V and 5 bases from J, the gap between germline ends came to 11 bases. This CDR3 is built from 12 residues.

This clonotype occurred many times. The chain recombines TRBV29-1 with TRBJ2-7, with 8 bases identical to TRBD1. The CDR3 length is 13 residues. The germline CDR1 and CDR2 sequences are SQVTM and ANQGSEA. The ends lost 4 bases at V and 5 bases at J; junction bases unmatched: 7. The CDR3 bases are TGCAGCGTTGTAGGAGACAGGGGCCACGAGCAGTACTTC. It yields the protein CSVVGDRGHEQYF.

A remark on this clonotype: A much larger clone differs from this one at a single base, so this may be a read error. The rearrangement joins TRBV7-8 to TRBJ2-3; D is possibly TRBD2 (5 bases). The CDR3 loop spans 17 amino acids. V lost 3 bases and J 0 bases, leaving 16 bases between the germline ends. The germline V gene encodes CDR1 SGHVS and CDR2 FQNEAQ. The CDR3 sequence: CASSFSPPEASTDTQYF. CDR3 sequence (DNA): TGTGCCAGCAGCTTCTCCCCACCGGAGGCCAGCACAGATACGCAGTATTTT. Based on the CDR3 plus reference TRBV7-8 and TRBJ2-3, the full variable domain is GAGVSQSPRYKVAKRGQDVALRCDPISGHVSLFWYQQALGQGPEFLTYFQNEAQLDKSGLPSDRFFAERPEGSVSTLKIQRTQQEDSAVYLCASSFSPPEASTDTQYFGPGTRLTVL.